One and the same sample provided the 11 T cell receptor beta chains below, sequenced in a study of beta chain features in type 1 diabetes. What was sequenced were expressed TCRB transcripts, since all of the isolated RNA had been reverse transcribed. Generated by immunoSEQ multiplex PCR, the TCRdb table keeps only in-frame clones and is missing some. The sample includes a few hundred thousand clones, roughly 9.8% of them seen just once. No antigen has been identified for these receptors. The study, taken as a whole, reports: Patients with Type 1 diabetes showed moderately but significantly shorter TCRB CDR3s in all four CD4+ subsets.

Specimen: central memory CD4+ T cells from blood. The receptors were sampled from a man in his thirties or forties with type 1 diabetes.

The V and J genes are TRBV27 and TRBJ2-2, with 7 bases that match TRBD1. J lost 0 bases, V lost 6 bases, and 7 bases had no gene match. CDR3 length: 16 amino acids. Germline V gives CDR1 MNHEY, CDR2 SMNVEV (reference sequence). Here the CDR3 DNA reads TGTGCCAGCAGGGGGACAGTCCGATCGAACACCGGGGAGCTGTTTTTT. Translated, it gives CASRGTVRSNTGELFF.

This clone was seen only a few times. This chain uses TRBV29-1 with TRBJ1-1; D is ambiguous. Germline assignment: CDR1 SQVTM and CDR2 ANQGSEA. The CDR3 extends over 12 amino acids. V gave up 5 bases and J gave up 4 bases, with 11 bases separating them. CDR3 amino acids: CSVLLDLTEAFF. The CDR3 DNA reads as TGCAGCGTTCTATTGGACCTCACTGAAGCTTTCTTT.

This chain uses TRBV7-2 with TRBJ2-1; D unresolved. V lost 1 base and J lost 4, with 8 bases in between. The germline gives CDR1 SGHTA, CDR2 FQGNSA. The CDR3 covers 14 residues. CDR3 protein: CASSLGIVYNEQFF. DNA of the CDR3: TGTGCCAGCAGCTTAGGTATAGTATACAATGAGCAGTTCTTC.

The chain links TRBV7-7 to TRBJ2-3; D is undetermined. V was pared by 5 bases and J by 2 bases, with 14 bases between. The CDR3 is 15 amino acids. The V gene's germline CDR1 is SSHAT and CDR2 FNYEAQ (reference sequence). The CDR3 DNA follows: TGTGCCAGCAGCGGGTTAGGTAGACTCACAGATACGCAGTATTTT. This gives the protein CASSGLGRLTDTQYF.

The chain links TRBV28 to TRBJ2-7; possibly TRBD1 or TRBD2 for D (6 bases each). In germline, CDR1 is MDHEN, CDR2 SYDVKM. V lost 6 bases to trimming and J lost 3 bases, with 18 bases between them. CDR3 length: 15 residues. CDR3 DNA: TGTGCCAGCAGCCCTGGGGGAGGAGGGGGCTACGAGCAGTACTTC. It translates to CASSPGGGGGYEQYF.

This clone was counted many times. The CDR3, as DNA: TGTGCCACCAGCACCGACACTAACAATGAGCAGTTCTTC. It yields the protein CATSTDTNNEQFF. The chain links TRBV15 to TRBJ2-1; D is unresolved. Trimming removed 4 bases from V and 5 bases from J, with 9 bases in between. This CDR3 is built from 13 residues. The V gene's germline CDR1 is LNHNV and CDR2 YYDKDF (reference sequence).

This rearrangement joins TRBV19 to TRBJ1-1; a possible D gene is TRBD1 (5 bases). The V and J ends lost 4 bases and 4 bases respectively, with 25 bases between them. This CDR3 has 18 amino acids. Germline assignment: CDR1 LNHDA and CDR2 SQIVND (reference sequence). This CDR3 reads CASSRWGGYGGLITEAFF. CDR3 nucleotide sequence: TGTGCCAGTAGTAGGTGGGGCGGTTACGGGGGACTGATCACTGAAGCTTTCTTT.

This clone was counted only a few times. This rearrangement joins TRBV2 to TRBJ2-7, with TRBD2 identical over 12 bases. The CDR3 has 15 residues. J lost 6 bases, V lost 2 bases, and 5 bases had no gene match. Germline CDR1 reads SNHLY; CDR2 reads FYNNEI. The CDR3 sequence is CASSEYRLAGVEQYF. The CDR3 bases are TGTGCCAGCAGTGAATACCGACTAGCGGGAGTCGAGCAGTACTTC. The variable domain in full, completed from reference TRBV2 and TRBJ2-7, reads EPEVTQTPSHQVTQMGQEVILRCVPISNHLYFYWYRQILGQKVEFLVSFYNNEISEKSEIFDDQFSVERPDGSNFTLKIRSTKLEDSAMYFCASSEYRLAGVEQYFGPGTRLTVT.

V is TRBV28 and J is TRBJ1-1; no firm D call. V lost 6 bases to trimming and J lost 2 bases, with 13 bases between them. Germline loops: CDR1 MDHEN, CDR2 SYDVKM. The CDR3 is 14 residues long. The CDR3 coding sequence is TGTGCCAGCAGGACGGGATGGCAAAACACTGAAGCTTTCTTT. Protein sequence: CASRTGWQNTEAFF.

V is TRBV5-1 and J is TRBJ1-3, with a possible D match to TRBD1 (5 bases). Trimming shortened V by 7 bases and J by 0 bases, and 11 bases separated the two germline ends. CDR3 length: 14 residues. CDR1 and CDR2 from the germline V gene are SGHRS and YFSETQ. The CDR3 spells CASGAGPSGNTIYF. The DNA for the CDR3 is TGCGCCAGCGGGGCAGGGCCCTCTGGAAACACCATATATTTT.

This clone was counted between two and nine times. The chain links TRBV27 to TRBJ2-3, with 8 bases identical to TRBD2. From germline, CDR1 is MNHEY and CDR2 SMNVEV (reference sequence). The J segment lost 0 bases and the V segment lost 5 bases, leaving 19 bases of the junction unmatched. The CDR3 spans 20 residues. CDR3 DNA: TGTGCCAGCAGTCCAATAGCGGGACCATTCCCCGGGGCTAGCACAGATACGCAGTATTTT. Protein sequence: CASSPIAGPFPGASTDTQYF.